A single sample is the source of the 14 T cell receptor beta chains below, sequenced in a study of cytomegalovirus exposure and HLA in healthy donors. The PCR employed 60 Vbeta primers together with 13 Jbeta primers. Profiled with immunoSEQ multiplex PCR; TCRdb holds only in-frame clones, not every one. This table holds around 150,000 clones, about four fifths found once. Material: PBMCs. These receptors all stem from a woman in her fifties or sixties in good health and CMV-seronegative.

The chain employs TRBV9 and TRBJ2-5; TRBD2 matches 8 bases. Germline V gene sequence: CDR1 SGDLS, CDR2 YYNGEE. The V gene end was trimmed by 0 bases and the J gene end by 2 bases; junction bases not matched to a gene: 3. This CDR3 is built from 15 residues. The CDR3 DNA reads as TGTGCCAGCAGCGTAGGCGGGGGGCTTCAAGAGACCCAGTACTTC. Encoded protein: CASSVGGGLQETQYF.

This clone was seen just once. The chain has TRBV30 and TRBJ2-1; 11 bases are shared with TRBD2. CDR3 length: 15 residues. Looked up from germline, CDR1 is GTSNPN and CDR2 is SVGIG (reference sequence). The V segment lost 2 bases and the J segment 5 bases; nucleotides outside the gene matches: 5. The CDR3 protein is CAWSPGLAGHNEQFF. Here the CDR3 DNA reads TGTGCCTGGAGTCCCGGACTAGCGGGTCACAATGAGCAGTTCTTC.

This chain links TRBV21-1 with TRBJ2-5; the table's TRBD2 call for D was not verified on the DNA. TRBV21-1 is given as a pseudogene. The CDR3 totals 17 residues. CDR3 protein: CASSKKGGAGLEETQYF. In nucleotides, the CDR3 is TGTGCCAGCAGCAAAAAGGGAGGGGCGGGGCTAGAAGAGACCCAGTACTTC.

This rearrangement joins TRBV23-1 to TRBJ2-7, with 7 bases identical to TRBD1. TRBV23-1 is an ORF; its function is uncertain. The CDR3 consists of 15 residues. V was clipped by 6 bases and J by 2 bases; unmatched bases: 10. CDR3 amino acids: CASRPAWGQTYEQYF. CDR3 sequence (DNA): TGCGCCAGCAGACCGGCGTGGGGACAGACCTACGAGCAGTACTTC.

The chain employs TRBV11-1 and TRBJ1-1; 7 bases are a match to TRBD1. The V gene end was trimmed by 1 base and the J gene end by 7 bases; junction bases not matched to a gene: 9. The CDR3 covers 15 residues. The germline CDR1 and CDR2 sequences are SGHAT and FQDESV (reference sequence). The CDR3 nucleotides read TGTGCCAGCAGCTTAGAGACAGGGTTCTTTGGTGAAGCTTTCTTT. Its protein product is CASSLETGFFGEAFF.

The chain uses TRBV5-6 and TRBJ1-1, with D tentatively TRBD1 (6 bases). Germline CDR1 reads SGHDT; CDR2 reads YYEEEE. The CDR3 loop spans 16 amino acids. Between the trimmed V and J ends, which lost 4 bases and 3 bases, there was a span of 19 bases. CDR3 in amino acids: CASSRWGGGWDTEAFF. The DNA of the CDR3 is TGTGCCAGCAGCCGATGGGGGGGCGGTTGGGACACTGAAGCTTTCTTT.

V usage is TRBV7-9 and J usage is TRBJ2-2; 7 bases agree with TRBD1. CDR3 length: 15 residues. Germline values: CDR1 SEHNR, CDR2 FQNEAQ (reference sequence). The ends lost 9 bases at V and 1 base at J; junction bases unmatched: 8. The CDR3 nucleotides read TGTGCCAGGGAACCGGGACAGAAGAACACCGGGGAGCTGTTTTTT. As protein: CAREPGQKNTGELFF.

The V call is TRBV7-2, the J call TRBJ2-5; D remains ambiguous. The CDR3 loop spans 13 amino acids. The germline gives CDR1 SGHTA, CDR2 FQGNSA. The ends were cut back, 5 bases at V and 7 bases at J, with 14 bases in the middle. The CDR3 protein is CASSERRAGTQYF. DNA for the CDR3: TGTGCCAGCAGCGAGAGGCGAGCCGGGACCCAGTACTTC.

The genes are TRBV19 and TRBJ2-7; TRBD1 might be the D (6 bases). Per the germline V gene, CDR1 is LNHDA and CDR2 is SQIVND (reference sequence). The CDR3 totals 13 residues. Trimming removed 5 bases at V and 4 bases at J, with 12 bases between. DNA of the CDR3: TGTGCCAGTAGTGCCCGGGACACTTACGAGCAGTACTTC. Translating gives CASSARDTYEQYF. The full variable domain, its missing parts supplied by reference TRBV19 and TRBJ2-7, is DGGITQSPKYLFRKEGQNVTLSCEQNLNHDAMYWYRQDPGQGLRLIYYSQIVNDFQKGDIAEGYSVSREKKESFPLTVTSAQKNPTAFYLCASSARDTYEQYFGPGTRLTVT.

This clone was seen a handful of times. The CDR3 region is CASSFGLAGSNEQFF. As DNA, the CDR3 is TGTGCCAGCAGCTTTGGACTAGCGGGGAGTAATGAGCAGTTCTTC. V usage is TRBV7-2 and J usage is TRBJ2-1, with 12 bases lining up with TRBD2. The CDR3 has 15 residues. The V gene's germline CDR1 is SGHTA and CDR2 FQGNSA. Trimming took 3 bases from V and 7 from J; bases not matched to a gene: 4.

The rearrangement uses TRBV9 and TRBJ1-3; maybe TRBD1 (5 bases). CDR1 is SGDLS, CDR2 YYNGEE, per germline. V was pared by 0 bases and J by 2 bases, with 6 bases between. This CDR3 is 14 amino acids long. CDR3 loop: CASSVEGTGNTIYF. The CDR3 nucleotides are TGTGCCAGCAGCGTAGAGGGGACTGGAAACACCATATATTTT.

The V and J genes are TRBV28 and TRBJ2-6; D remains unclear. The CDR3 is 15 amino acids. V lost 4 bases to trimming and J lost 2 bases, with 9 bases between them. Germline V gene lookup returns CDR1 MDHEN and CDR2 SYDVKM. The CDR3 DNA sequence: TGTGCCAGCAGTTCAGGTGCCCCTGGGGCCAACGTCCTGACTTTC. Encoded protein: CASSSGAPGANVLTF.

The chain uses TRBV7-9 and TRBJ2-2, with a weak D call TRBD2 (5 bases). The CDR3 contains 14 residues. The germline CDR1 and CDR2 sequences are SEHNR and FQNEAQ (reference sequence). V was clipped by 5 bases and J by 7 bases, with 14 bases between them. As DNA, the CDR3 is TGTGCCAGCAGCCCCAAGGCGGGCGGCGGGGAGCTGTTTTTT. It is translated as CASSPKAGGGELFF.

This chain uses TRBV7-8 with TRBJ1-4; the D is unclear. Looked up from germline, CDR1 is SGHVS and CDR2 is FQNEAQ. The CDR3 runs to 16 residues. The V and J ends lost 5 bases and 6 bases respectively, with 19 bases between them. The CDR3 reads CASSPKRTPTDEKLFF. DNA for the CDR3: TGTGCCAGCAGCCCTAAGCGGACGCCGACCGATGAAAAACTGTTTTTT.